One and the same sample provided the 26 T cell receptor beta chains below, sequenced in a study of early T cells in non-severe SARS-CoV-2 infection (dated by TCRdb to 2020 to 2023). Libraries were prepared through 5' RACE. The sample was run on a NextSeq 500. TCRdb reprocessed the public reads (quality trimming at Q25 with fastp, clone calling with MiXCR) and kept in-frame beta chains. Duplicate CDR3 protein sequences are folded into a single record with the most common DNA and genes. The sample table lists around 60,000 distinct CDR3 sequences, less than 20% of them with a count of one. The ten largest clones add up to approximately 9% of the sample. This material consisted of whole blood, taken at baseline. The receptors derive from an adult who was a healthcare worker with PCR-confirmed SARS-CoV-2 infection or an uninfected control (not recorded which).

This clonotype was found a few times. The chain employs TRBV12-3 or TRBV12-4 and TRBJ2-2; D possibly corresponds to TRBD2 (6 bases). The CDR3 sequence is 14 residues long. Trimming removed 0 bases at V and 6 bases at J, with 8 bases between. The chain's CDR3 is CASSLAEGAGELFF. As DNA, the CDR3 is TGTGCCAGCAGTTTAGCGGAGGGTGCCGGGGAGCTGTTTTTT.

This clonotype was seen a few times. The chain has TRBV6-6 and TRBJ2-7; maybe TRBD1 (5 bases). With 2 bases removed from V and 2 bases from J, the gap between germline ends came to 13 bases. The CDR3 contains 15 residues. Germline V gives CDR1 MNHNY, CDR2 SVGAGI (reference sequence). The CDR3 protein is CASSYPSTAAYEQYF. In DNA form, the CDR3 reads TGTGCCAGCAGTTACCCTTCGACAGCCGCCTACGAGCAGTACTTC.

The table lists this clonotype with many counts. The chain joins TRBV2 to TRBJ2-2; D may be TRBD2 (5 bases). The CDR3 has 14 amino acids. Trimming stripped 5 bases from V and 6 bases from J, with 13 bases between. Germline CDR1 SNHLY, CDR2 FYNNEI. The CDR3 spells CASSFGVGPGELFF. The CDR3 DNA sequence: TGTGCCAGCAGTTTCGGGGTTGGACCCGGGGAGCTGTTTTTT.

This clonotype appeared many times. The CDR3 reads CSVGSSTRTDTQYF. The CDR3 coding sequence is TGCAGCGTTGGTTCCTCCACCCGCACAGATACGCAGTATTTT. V and J are TRBV29-1 and TRBJ2-3, with D unresolved. Germline V gives CDR1 SQVTM, CDR2 ANQGSEA. CDR3 size: 14 residues. Trimming removed 4 bases at V and 1 base at J, with 12 bases between.

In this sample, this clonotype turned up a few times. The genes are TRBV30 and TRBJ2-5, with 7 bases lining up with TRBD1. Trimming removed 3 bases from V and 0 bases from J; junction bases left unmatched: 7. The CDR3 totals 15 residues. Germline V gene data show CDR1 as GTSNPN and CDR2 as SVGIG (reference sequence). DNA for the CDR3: TGTGCCTGGAGCAACAGGGGACAGCACCAAGAGACCCAGTACTTC. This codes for CAWSNRGQHQETQYF. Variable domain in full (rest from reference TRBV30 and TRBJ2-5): SQTIHQWPATLVQPVGSPLSLECTVEGTSNPNLYWYRQAAGRGLQLLFYSVGIGQISSEVPQNLSASRPQDRQFILSSKKLLLSDSGFYLCAWSNRGQHQETQYFGPGTRLLVL.

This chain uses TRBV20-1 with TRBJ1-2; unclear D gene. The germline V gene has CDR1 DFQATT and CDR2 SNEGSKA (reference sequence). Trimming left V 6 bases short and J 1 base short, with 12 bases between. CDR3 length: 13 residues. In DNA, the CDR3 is TGCAGTGCGACAAAACCGGGTAACTATGGCTACACCTTC. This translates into CSATKPGNYGYTF.

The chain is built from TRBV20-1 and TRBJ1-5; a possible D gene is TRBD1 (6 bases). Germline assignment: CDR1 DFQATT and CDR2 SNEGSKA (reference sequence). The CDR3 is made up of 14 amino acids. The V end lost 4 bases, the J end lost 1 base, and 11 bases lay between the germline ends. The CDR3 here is CSAIRGQSNQPQHF. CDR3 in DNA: TGCAGTGCTATCCGGGGGCAGAGCAATCAGCCCCAGCATTTT.

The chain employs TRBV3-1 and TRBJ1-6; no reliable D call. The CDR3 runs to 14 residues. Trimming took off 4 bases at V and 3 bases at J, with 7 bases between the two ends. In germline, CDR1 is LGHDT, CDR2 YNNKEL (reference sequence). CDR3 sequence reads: CASSRVLYNSPLHF. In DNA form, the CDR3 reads TGTGCCAGCAGCCGGGTCCTCTATAATTCACCCCTCCACTTT.

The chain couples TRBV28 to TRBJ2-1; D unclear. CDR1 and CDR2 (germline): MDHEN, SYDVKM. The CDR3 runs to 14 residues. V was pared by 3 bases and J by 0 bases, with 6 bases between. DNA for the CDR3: TGTGCCAGCAGTTTTCTTGACTCCTACAATGAGCAGTTCTTC. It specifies CASSFLDSYNEQFF.

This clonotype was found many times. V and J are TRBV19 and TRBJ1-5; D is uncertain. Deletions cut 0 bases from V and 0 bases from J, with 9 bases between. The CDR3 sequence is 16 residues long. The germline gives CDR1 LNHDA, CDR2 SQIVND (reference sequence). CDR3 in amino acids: CASSIEYGDSNQPQHF. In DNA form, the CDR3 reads TGTGCCAGTAGTATAGAGTACGGGGATAGCAATCAGCCCCAGCATTTT.

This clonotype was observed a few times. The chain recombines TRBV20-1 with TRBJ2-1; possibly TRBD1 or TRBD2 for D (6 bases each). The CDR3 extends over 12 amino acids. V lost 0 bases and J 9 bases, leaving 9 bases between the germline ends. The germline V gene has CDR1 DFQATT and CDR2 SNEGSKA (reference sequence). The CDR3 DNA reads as TGCAGTGCTAGAGAACAGGGAGGTGAGCAGTTCTTC. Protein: CSAREQGGEQFF.

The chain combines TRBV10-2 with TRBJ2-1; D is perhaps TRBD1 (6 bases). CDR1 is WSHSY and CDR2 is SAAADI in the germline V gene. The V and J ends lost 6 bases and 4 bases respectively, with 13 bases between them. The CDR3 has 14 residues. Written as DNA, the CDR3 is TGCGCCAGCAGGGACAGCCCGCCTTACAATGAGCAGTTCTTC. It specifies CASRDSPPYNEQFF.

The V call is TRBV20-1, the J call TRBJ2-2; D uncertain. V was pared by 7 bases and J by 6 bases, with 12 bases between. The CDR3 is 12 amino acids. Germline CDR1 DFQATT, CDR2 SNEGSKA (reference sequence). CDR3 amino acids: CSVPLQPGELFF. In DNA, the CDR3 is TGCAGTGTCCCTCTGCAGCCCGGGGAGCTGTTTTTT.

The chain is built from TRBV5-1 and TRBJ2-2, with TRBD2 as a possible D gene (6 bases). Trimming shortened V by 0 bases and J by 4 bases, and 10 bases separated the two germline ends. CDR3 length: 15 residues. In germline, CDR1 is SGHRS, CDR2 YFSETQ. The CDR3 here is CASSLGGGATGELFF. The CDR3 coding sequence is TGCGCCAGCAGCTTGGGCGGCGGGGCCACCGGGGAGCTGTTTTTT.

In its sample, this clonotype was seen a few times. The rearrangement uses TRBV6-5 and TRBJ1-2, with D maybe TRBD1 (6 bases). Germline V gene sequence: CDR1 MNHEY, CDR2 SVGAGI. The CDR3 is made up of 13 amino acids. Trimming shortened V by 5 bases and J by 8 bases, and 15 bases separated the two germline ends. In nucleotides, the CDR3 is TGTGCCAGCAGTCCAGGGGCCGCTTACGGCTACACCTTC. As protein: CASSPGAAYGYTF.

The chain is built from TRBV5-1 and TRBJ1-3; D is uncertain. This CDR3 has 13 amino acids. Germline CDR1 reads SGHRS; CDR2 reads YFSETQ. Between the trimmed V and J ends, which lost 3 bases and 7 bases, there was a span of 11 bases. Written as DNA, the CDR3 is TGCGCCAGCAGCTCAGCCGTAGGGAACACCATATATTTT. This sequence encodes CASSSAVGNTIYF.

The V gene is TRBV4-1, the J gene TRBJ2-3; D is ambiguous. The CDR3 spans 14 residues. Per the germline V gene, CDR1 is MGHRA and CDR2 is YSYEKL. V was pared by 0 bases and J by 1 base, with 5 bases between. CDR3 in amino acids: CASSQDFGTDTQYF. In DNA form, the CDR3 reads TGCGCCAGCAGCCAAGATTTCGGCACAGATACGCAGTATTTT.

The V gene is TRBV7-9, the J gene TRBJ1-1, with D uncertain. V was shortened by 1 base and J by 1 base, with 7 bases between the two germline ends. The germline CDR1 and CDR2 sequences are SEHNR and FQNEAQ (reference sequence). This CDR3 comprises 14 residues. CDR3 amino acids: CASSLVQPNTEAFF. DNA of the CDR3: TGTGCCAGCAGCTTAGTACAACCGAACACTGAAGCTTTCTTT.

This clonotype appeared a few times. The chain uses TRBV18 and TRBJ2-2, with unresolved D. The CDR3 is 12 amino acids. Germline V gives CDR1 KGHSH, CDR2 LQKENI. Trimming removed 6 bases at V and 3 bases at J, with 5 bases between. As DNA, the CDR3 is TGTGCCAGCTCTCAGGACACCGGGGAGCTGTTTTTT. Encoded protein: CASSQDTGELFF. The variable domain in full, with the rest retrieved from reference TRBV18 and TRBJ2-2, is NAGVMQNPRHLVRRRGQEARLRCSPMKGHSHVYWYRQLPEEGLKFMVYLQKENIIDESGMPKERFSAEFPKEGPSILRIQQVVRGDSAAYFCASSQDTGELFFGEGSRLTVL.

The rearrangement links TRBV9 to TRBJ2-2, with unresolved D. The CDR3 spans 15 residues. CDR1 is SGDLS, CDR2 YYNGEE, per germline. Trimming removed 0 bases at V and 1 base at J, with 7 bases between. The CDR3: CASSVVGKNTGELFF. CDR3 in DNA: TGTGCCAGCAGCGTAGTCGGCAAGAACACCGGGGAGCTGTTTTTT. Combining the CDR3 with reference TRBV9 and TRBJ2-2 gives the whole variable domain DSGVTQTPKHLITATGQRVTLRCSPRSGDLSVYWYQQSLDQGLQFLIQYYNGEERAKGNILERFSAQQFPDLHSELNLSSLELGDSALYFCASSVVGKNTGELFFGEGSRLTVL.

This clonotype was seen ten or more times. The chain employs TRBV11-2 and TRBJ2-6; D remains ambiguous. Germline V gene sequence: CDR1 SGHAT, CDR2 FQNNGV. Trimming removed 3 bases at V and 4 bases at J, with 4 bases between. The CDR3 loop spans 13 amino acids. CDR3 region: CASSLPGANVLTF. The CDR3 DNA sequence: TGTGCCAGCAGCTTGCCCGGGGCCAACGTCCTGACTTTC.

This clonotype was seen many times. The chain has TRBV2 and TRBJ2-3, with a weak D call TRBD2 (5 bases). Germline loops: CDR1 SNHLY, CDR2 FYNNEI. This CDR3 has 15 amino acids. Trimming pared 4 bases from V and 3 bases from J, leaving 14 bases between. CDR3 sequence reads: CASSGGYRGTDTQYF. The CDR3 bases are TGTGCCAGCAGTGGGGGTTACAGAGGGACAGATACGCAGTATTTT. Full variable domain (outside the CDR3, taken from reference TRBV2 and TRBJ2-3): EPEVTQTPSHQVTQMGQEVILRCVPISNHLYFYWYRQILGQKVEFLVSFYNNEISEKSEIFDDQFSVERPDGSNFTLKIRSTKLEDSAMYFCASSGGYRGTDTQYFGPGTRLTVL.

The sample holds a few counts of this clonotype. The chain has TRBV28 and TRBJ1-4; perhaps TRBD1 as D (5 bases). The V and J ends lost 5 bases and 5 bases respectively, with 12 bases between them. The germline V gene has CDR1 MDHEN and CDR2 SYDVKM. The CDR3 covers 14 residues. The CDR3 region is CASSPTWGNEKLFF. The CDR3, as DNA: TGTGCCAGCAGTCCCACTTGGGGCAATGAAAAACTGTTTTTT.

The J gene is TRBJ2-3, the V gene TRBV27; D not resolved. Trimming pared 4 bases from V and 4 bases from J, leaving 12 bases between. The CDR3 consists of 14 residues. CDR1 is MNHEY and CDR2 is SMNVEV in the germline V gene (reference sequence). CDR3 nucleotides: TGTGCCAGCAGTTCTCCGCAGGACCCAGATACGCAGTATTTT. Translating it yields CASSSPQDPDTQYF.

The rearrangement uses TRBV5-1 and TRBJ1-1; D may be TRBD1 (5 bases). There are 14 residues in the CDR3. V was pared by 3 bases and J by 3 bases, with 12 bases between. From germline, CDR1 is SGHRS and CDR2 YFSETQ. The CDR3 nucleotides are TGCGCCAGCAGCTGGGCCGACAGATACACTGAAGCTTTCTTT. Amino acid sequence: CASSWADRYTEAFF.

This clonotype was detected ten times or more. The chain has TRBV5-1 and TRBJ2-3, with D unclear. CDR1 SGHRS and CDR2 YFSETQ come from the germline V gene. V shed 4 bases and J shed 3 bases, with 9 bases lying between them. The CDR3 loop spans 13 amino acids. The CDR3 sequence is CASSIPLTDTQYF. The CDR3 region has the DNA TGCGCCAGCAGCATACCCTTGACAGATACGCAGTATTTT.